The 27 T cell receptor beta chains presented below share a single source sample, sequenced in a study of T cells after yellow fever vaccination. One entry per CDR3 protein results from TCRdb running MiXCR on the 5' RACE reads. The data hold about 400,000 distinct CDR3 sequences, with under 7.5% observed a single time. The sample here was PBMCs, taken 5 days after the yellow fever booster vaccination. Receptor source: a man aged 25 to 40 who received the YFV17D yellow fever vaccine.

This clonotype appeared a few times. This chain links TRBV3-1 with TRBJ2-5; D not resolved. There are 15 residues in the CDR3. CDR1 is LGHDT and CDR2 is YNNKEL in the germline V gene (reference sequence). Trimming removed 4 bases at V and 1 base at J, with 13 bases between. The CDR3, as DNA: TGTGCCAGCAGCCCGGATGGACGGCTCCAAGAGACCCAGTACTTC. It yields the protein CASSPDGRLQETQYF.

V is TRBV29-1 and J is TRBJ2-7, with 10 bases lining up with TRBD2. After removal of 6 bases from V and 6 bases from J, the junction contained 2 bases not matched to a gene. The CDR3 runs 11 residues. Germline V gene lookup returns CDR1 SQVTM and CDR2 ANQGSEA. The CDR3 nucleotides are TGCAGCGTCTTAGCGGGAGGCGAGCAGTACTTC. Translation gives CSVLAGGEQYF.

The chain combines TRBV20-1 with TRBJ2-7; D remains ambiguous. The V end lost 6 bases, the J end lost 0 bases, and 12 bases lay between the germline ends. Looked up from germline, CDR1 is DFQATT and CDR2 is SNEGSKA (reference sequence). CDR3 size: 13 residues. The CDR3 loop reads CSASEPSSYEQYF. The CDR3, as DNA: TGCAGTGCCTCAGAACCGAGCTCCTACGAGCAGTACTTC.

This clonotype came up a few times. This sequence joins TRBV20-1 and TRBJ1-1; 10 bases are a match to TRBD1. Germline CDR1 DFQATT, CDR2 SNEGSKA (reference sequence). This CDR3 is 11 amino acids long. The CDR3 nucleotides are TGCAACCCGGGACAGGGGAATGAAGCTTTCTTT. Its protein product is CNPGQGNEAFF.

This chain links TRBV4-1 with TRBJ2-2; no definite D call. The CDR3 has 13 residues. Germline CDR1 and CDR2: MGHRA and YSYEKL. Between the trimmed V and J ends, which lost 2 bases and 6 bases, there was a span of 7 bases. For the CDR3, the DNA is TGCGCCAGCAGCCAATATCGCGCCGGGGAGCTGTTTTTT. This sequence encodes CASSQYRAGELFF.

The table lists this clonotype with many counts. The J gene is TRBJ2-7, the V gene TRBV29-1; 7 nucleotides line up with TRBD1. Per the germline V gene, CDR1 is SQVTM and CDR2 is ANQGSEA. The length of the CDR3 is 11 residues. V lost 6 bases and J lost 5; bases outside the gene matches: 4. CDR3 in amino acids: CSVGTVHEQYF. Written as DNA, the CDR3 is TGCAGCGTAGGGACAGTCCACGAGCAGTACTTC.

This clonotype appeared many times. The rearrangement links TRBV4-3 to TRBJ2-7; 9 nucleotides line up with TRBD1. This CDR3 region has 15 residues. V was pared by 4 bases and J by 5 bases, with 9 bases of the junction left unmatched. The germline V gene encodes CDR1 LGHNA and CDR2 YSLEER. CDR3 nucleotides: TGCGCCAGCAGCCTGGGACAGGGTGTTATCAACGAGCAGTACTTC. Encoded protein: CASSLGQGVINEQYF.

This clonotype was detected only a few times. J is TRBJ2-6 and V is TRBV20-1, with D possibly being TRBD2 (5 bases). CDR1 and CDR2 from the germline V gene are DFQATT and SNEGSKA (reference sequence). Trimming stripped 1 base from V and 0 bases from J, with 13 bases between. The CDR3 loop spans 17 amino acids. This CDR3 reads CSARGWRVLSGANVLTF. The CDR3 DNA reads TGCAGTGCTAGAGGCTGGCGGGTGCTCTCTGGGGCCAACGTCCTGACTTTC.

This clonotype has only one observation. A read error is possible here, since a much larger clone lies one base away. CDR3 nucleotide sequence: TGTGCCAGTAGTGCAAACAGGGGGCGCGGGGAGGAGTTCTTC. It translates to CASSANRGRGEEFF. The chain uses TRBV19 and TRBJ2-1, with 9 bases that match TRBD1. The junction had 13 bases not matched to a gene; V was cut back by 5 bases and J by 14 bases. Germline CDR1 reads LNHDA; CDR2 reads SQIVND (reference sequence). CDR3 size: 14 residues.

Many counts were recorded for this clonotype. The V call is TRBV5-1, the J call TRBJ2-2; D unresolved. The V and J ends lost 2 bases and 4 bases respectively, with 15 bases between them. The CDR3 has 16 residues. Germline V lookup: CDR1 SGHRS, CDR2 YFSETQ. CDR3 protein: CASSLEAISFTGELFF. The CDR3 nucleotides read TGCGCCAGCAGCTTAGAAGCTATATCGTTCACCGGGGAGCTGTTTTTT.

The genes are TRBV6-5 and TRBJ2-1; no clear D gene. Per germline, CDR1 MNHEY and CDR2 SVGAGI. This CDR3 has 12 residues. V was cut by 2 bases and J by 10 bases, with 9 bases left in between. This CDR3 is CASSYALGEQFF. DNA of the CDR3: TGTGCCAGCAGTTACGCGTTGGGAGAGCAGTTCTTC.

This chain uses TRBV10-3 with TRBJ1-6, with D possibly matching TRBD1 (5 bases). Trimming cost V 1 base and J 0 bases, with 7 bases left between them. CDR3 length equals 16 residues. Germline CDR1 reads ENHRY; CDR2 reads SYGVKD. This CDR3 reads CAISEWGNSYNSPLHF. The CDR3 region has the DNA TGTGCCATCAGTGAGTGGGGGAACTCCTATAATTCACCCCTCCACTTT.

The CDR3 nucleotides read TGTGCCAGCAGCCTTACCCCCTCTCCGATCTACAATGAGCAGTTCTTC. This codes for CASSLTPSPIYNEQFF. The chain uses TRBV7-3 and TRBJ2-1; D ambiguous. The germline V gene has CDR1 SGHTA and CDR2 FQGTGA. The CDR3 runs 16 residues. V was pared by 5 bases and J by 3 bases, with 17 bases between.

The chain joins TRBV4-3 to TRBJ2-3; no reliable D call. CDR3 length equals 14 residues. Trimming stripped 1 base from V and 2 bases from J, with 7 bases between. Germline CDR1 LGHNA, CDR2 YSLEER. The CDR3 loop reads CASSQGVITDTQYF. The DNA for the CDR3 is TGCGCCAGCAGCCAAGGGGTTATCACAGATACGCAGTATTTT.

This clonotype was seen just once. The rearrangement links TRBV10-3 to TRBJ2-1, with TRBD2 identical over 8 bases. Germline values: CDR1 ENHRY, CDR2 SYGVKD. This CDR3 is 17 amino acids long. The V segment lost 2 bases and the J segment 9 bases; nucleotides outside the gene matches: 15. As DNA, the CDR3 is TGTGCCATCAGTGAGCCCCATGCCGGGACTAGTCGCATTGAGCAGTTCTTC. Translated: CAISEPHAGTSRIEQFF.

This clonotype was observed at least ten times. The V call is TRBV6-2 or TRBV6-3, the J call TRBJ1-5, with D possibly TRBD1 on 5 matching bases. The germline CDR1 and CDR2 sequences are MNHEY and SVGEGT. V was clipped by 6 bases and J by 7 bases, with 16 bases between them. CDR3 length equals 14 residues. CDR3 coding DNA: TGTGCCAGCAGGCCCGGGGGAGGTTTACAGCCCCAGCATTTT. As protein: CASRPGGGLQPQHF.

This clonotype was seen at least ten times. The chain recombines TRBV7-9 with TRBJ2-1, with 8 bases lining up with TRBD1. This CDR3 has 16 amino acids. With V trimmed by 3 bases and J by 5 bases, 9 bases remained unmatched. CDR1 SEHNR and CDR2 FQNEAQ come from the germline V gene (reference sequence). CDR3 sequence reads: CASSFGQGKGHNEQFF. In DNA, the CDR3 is TGTGCCAGCAGCTTTGGACAGGGAAAGGGCCACAATGAGCAGTTCTTC.

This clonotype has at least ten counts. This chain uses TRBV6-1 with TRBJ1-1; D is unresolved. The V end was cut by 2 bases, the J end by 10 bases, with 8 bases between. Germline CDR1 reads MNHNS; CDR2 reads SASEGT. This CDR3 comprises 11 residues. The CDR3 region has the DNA TGTGCCAGCAGTGAAACTGTAGGAGCTTTCTTT. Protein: CASSETVGAFF.

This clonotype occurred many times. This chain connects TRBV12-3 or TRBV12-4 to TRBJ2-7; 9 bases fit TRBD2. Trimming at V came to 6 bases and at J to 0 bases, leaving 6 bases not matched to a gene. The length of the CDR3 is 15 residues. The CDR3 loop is CASSLGGRASYEQYF. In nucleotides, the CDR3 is TGTGCCAGCAGCTTGGGCGGGAGGGCCTCCTACGAGCAGTACTTC.

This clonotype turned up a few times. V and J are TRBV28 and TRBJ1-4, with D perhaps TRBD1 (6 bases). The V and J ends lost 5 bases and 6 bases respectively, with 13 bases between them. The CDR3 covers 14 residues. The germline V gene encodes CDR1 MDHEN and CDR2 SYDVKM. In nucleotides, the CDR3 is TGTGCCAGCAGTCCCATCTGGACAGATGAAAAACTGTTTTTT. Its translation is CASSPIWTDEKLFF.

CDR3: CASRSPGLAGEQYF. Written as DNA, the CDR3 is TGTGCCAGCAGATCCCCGGGACTAGCGGGGGAGCAGTACTTC. The V gene is TRBV6-1, the J gene TRBJ2-7; TRBD2 matches 13 bases. The CDR3 is made up of 14 amino acids. The ends lost 6 bases at V and 7 bases at J; junction bases unmatched: 6. Germline loops: CDR1 MNHNS, CDR2 SASEGT.

This CDR3 reads CASSLSRGTGGWGYGYTF. The CDR3 DNA sequence: TGTGCCAGCAGTTTATCGCGGGGGACAGGGGGCTGGGGCTATGGCTACACCTTC. The J gene is TRBJ1-2, the V gene TRBV27; 12 nucleotides line up with TRBD1. This CDR3 region has 18 residues. Germline V gene sequence: CDR1 MNHEY, CDR2 SMNVEV (reference sequence). J lost 4 bases, V lost 0 bases, and 9 bases had no gene match.

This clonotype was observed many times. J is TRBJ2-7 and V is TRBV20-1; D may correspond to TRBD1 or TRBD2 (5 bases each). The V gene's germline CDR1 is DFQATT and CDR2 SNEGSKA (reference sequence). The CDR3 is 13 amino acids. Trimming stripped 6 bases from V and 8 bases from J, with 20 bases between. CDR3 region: CSAGAGSFSQQYF. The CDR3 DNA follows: TGCAGTGCCGGGGCGGGTAGTTTCTCTCAGCAGTACTTC.

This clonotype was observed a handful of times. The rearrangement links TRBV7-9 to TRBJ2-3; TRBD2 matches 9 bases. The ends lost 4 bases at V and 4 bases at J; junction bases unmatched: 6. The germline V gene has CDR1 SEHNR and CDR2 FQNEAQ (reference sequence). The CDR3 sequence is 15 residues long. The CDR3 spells CASSSGTSNPDTQYF. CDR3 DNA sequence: TGTGCCAGCAGCTCCGGGACTAGCAACCCAGATACGCAGTATTTT.

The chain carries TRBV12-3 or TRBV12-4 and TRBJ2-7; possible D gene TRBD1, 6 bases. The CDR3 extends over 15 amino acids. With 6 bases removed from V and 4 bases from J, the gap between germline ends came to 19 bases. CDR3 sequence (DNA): TGTGCCAGCAGAATAGACAGGCCCTTCGGGTACGAGCAGTACTTC. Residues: CASRIDRPFGYEQYF.

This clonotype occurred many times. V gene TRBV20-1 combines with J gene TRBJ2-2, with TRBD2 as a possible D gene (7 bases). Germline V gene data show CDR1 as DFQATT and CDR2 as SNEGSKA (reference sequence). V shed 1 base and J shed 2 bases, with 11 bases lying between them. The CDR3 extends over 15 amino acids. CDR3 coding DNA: TGCAGTGCTAGAGGAGGGGGGGGTAACACCGGGGAGCTGTTTTTT. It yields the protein CSARGGGGNTGELFF.

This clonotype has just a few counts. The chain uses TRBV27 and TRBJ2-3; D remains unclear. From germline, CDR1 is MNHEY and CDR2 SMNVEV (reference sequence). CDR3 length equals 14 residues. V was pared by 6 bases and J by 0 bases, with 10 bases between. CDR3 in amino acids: CASSTFGSTDTQYF. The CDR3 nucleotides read TGTGCCAGCAGCACCTTCGGTAGCACAGATACGCAGTATTTT.